This T cell receptor (beta chain) was captured in a study of control samples from healthy donors and cancer patients. This CDR3 region has 13 residues. Germline V lookup: CDR1 SGHNT, CDR2 YYREEE (reference sequence). The ends were cut back, 0 bases at V and 7 bases at J, with 10 bases in the middle. Libraries were prepared by immunoSEQ multiplex PCR; TCRdb keeps only in-frame clonotypes and omits some of them. Found here are around 90,000 clones, around four fifths of them singletons; the top ten hold around a fifth. The J gene is TRBJ1-2, the V gene TRBV5-4; TRBD1 is a possible D gene (6 bases). The sequenced material came from blood. The clonotype was recovered from a man aged 25 to 40 in good health. As DNA, the CDR3 is TGTGCCAGCAGCTTGGGGGGGCGCGGTGGCTACACCTTC. It is translated as CASSLGGRGGYTF.